Shown below are 9 T cell receptor beta chains from a single sample sequenced in a study of T-cell reconstitution after alpha-beta-depleted transplantation in children. A TCRbeta library incorporating unique molecular identifiers was prepared. TCRdb independently ran MiXCR on the PCR reads; one entry per CDR3 protein. The table lists about 74,000 distinct CDR3 sequences, roughly 15% of them singletons, with around 26% in the top ten. Material: PBMCs, mostly from graft donor cells, obtained 180 days after TCRalphabeta/CD19-depleted stem cell transplant. The origin of the receptors is a male patient aged 2 to 10 who had a stem cell transplant for acute lymphoblastic leukemia, so the T cells may come from the graft donor.

As regards this clonotype: A read error may produce the germline difference seen at one junction end. The gene calls are TRBV20-1 and TRBJ2-1; D is perhaps TRBD1 (7 bases). This CDR3 is built from 15 residues. Looked up from germline, CDR1 is DFQATT and CDR2 is SNEGSKA (reference sequence). DNA for the CDR3: TGCAGTGCAGGAGGGGGCCTCCGGCTGTACAGTGAGCAGTTCTTC. Translating it yields CSAGGGLRLYSEQFF.

The chain carries TRBV4-3 and TRBJ2-6; 9 nucleotides match TRBD2. There are 18 residues in the CDR3. The ends lost 1 base at V and 4 bases at J; junction bases unmatched: 8. Germline-derived CDR1 and CDR2 are LGHNA and YSLEER. In DNA form, the CDR3 reads TGCGCCAGCAGCCAAGGGCCAGCGGGGGGATCGGGGGCCAACGTCCTGACTTTC. Protein sequence: CASSQGPAGGSGANVLTF.

The V and J genes are TRBV15 and TRBJ1-1; D gene unclear. The CDR3 loop spans 13 amino acids. The V and J ends lost 3 bases and 8 bases respectively, with 13 bases between them. Per the germline V gene, CDR1 is LNHNV and CDR2 is YYDKDF (reference sequence). The CDR3 reads CATSRVYPDEAFF. DNA for the CDR3: TGTGCCACCAGCAGGGTTTACCCGGACGAAGCTTTCTTT.

This clonotype was seen many times. The chain uses TRBV20-1 and TRBJ2-3; tentative D call: TRBD1 (5 bases). Germline CDR1 reads DFQATT; CDR2 reads SNEGSKA (reference sequence). This CDR3 is 12 amino acids long. V was shortened by 3 bases and J by 8 bases, with 12 bases between the two germline ends. The CDR3 loop reads CSARAGPGTQYF. CDR3 coding DNA: TGCAGTGCTAGGGCAGGGCCAGGTACGCAGTATTTT.

This clonotype was detected a few times. The chain joins TRBV27 to TRBJ2-7; maybe TRBD1 (5 bases). Germline CDR1 reads MNHEY; CDR2 reads SMNVEV (reference sequence). The CDR3 sequence is 14 residues long. V lost 5 bases and J 0 bases, leaving 11 bases between the germline ends. CDR3 region: CASSPGFSSYEQYF. CDR3 nucleotides: TGTGCCAGCAGTCCAGGGTTTAGCTCCTACGAGCAGTACTTC.

In its sample, this clonotype was seen many times. The rearrangement links TRBV29-1 to TRBJ2-5, with 10 bases that match TRBD1. The CDR3 sequence is 15 residues long. With V trimmed by 8 bases and J by 4 bases, 13 bases remained unmatched. Germline V gene data show CDR1 as SQVTM and CDR2 as ANQGSEA. CDR3 loop: CSLRGQGGVGETQYF. The CDR3 bases are TGCAGCCTTCGAGGACAGGGGGGGGTAGGAGAGACCCAGTACTTC.

DNA for the CDR3: TGCGCCAGCAGCCCCTACAGGGAGGACACTGAAGCTTTCTTT. Protein sequence: CASSPYREDTEAFF. The genes are TRBV5-1 and TRBJ1-1; possible D gene TRBD1, 6 bases. The germline gives CDR1 SGHRS, CDR2 YFSETQ. The length of the CDR3 is 14 residues. V dropped 4 bases and J dropped 3 bases, with 13 bases sitting between them.

This clonotype was recorded at least ten times. The J gene is TRBJ2-1, the V gene TRBV5-6; D possibly corresponds to TRBD1 (5 bases). CDR1 is SGHDT, CDR2 YYEEEE, per germline. V lost 0 bases, J lost 6 bases, and 7 bases lay in between. The CDR3 is 13 residues long. CDR3 nucleotides: TGTGCCAGCAGCTTGGTACAGGTCAATGAGCAGTTCTTC. Encoded protein: CASSLVQVNEQFF.

This clonotype was seen more than once but under ten times. The gene calls are TRBV10-3 and TRBJ1-1; possible D gene TRBD1, 5 bases. CDR1 and CDR2 from the germline V gene are ENHRY and SYGVKD. The V gene lost 8 bases and the J gene lost 1 base, with 8 bases spanning the gap. The CDR3 totals 12 residues. The CDR3 nucleotides are TGTGCCATCGGACAAACGAACACTGAAGCTTTCTTT. Translating it yields CAIGQTNTEAFF.